This T cell receptor beta chain was sequenced during a study of cytomegalovirus exposure and HLA in healthy donors. The PCR employed 60 Vbeta primers together with 13 Jbeta primers. Produced via immunoSEQ multiplex PCR; TCRdb's table is partial and in-frame only. The sample shows over 100,000 clones, about 76% of them seen only once. The CDR3 is 15 residues long. Trimming removed 2 bases from V and 10 bases from J; junction bases left unmatched: 12. CDR1 is SGDLS, CDR2 YYNGEE, per germline. The chain joins TRBV9 to TRBJ1-1; 9 bases map to TRBD1. This TCR was sampled from a man aged 35 to 55 in good health and CMV-seronegative. Sequencing was performed on PBMCs. Here the CDR3 reads CASSVFPQGAGGAFF. CDR3 bases: TGTGCCAGCAGCGTCTTTCCACAGGGGGCGGGGGGAGCTTTCTTT.